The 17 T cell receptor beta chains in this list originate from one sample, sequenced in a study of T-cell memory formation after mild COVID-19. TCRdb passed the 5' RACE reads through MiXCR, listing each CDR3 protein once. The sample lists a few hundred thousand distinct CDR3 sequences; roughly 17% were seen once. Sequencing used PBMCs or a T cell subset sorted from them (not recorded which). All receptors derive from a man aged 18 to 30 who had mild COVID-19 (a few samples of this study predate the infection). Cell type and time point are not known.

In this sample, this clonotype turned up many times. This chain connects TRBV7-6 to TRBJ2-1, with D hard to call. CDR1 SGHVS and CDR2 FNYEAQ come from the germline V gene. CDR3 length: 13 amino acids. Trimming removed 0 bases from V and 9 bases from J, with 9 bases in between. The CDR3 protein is CASSLAHGAEQFF. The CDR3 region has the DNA TGTGCCAGCAGCTTAGCGCACGGTGCTGAGCAGTTCTTC.

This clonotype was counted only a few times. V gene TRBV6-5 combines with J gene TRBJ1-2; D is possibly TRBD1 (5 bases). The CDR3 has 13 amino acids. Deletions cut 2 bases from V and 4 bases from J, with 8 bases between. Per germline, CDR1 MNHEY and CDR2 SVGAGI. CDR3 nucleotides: TGTGCCAGCAGTTACCAAGGGGCCTATGGCTACACCTTC. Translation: CASSYQGAYGYTF.

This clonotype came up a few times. The CDR3 here is CASSAQGQGAETQYF. The CDR3 DNA reads as TGCGCCAGCAGCGCTCAGGGACAGGGGGCGGAGACCCAGTACTTC. The chain combines TRBV5-1 with TRBJ2-5, with 12 bases fitting TRBD1. The CDR3 is 15 residues long. Germline CDR1 reads SGHRS; CDR2 reads YFSETQ. V was clipped by 4 bases and J by 5 bases; unmatched bases: 6.

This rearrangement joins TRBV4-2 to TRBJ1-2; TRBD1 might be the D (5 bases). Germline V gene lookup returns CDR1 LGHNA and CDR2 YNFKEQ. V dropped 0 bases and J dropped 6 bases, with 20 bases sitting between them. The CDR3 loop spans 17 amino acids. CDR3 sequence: CASSQEVGVAGPDGYTF. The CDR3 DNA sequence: TGTGCCAGCAGCCAAGAGGTTGGAGTTGCAGGGCCGGATGGCTACACCTTC.

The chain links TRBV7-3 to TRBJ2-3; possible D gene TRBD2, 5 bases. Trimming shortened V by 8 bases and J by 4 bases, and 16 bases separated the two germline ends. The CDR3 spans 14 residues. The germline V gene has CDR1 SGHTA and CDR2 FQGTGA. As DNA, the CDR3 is TGTGCCAGCCTGCCACTAGAAAATCCAGATACGCAGTATTTT. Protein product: CASLPLENPDTQYF.

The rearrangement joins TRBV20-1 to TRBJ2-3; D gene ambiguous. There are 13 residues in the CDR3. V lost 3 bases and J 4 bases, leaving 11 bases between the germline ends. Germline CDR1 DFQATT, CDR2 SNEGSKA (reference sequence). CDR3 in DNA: TGCAGTGCTAGGGAAGCCTGGGCAGATACGCAGTATTTT. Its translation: CSAREAWADTQYF.

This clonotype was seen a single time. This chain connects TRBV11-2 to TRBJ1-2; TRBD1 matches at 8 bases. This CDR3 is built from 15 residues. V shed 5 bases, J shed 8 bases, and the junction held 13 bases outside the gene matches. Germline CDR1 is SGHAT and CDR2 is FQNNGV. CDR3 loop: CASSLPSGTGVGYTF. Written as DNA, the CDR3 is TGTGCCAGCAGCCTACCTTCCGGGACAGGTGTCGGCTACACCTTC.

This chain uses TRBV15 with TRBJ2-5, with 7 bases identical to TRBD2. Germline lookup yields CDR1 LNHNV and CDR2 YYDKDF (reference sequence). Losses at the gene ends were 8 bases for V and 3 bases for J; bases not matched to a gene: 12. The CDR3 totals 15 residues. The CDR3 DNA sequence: TGTGCCACCCGAGCCGGCGGGGGTGCTAAAGAGACCCAGTACTTC. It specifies CATRAGGGAKETQYF. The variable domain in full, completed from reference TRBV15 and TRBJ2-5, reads DAMVIQNPRYQVTQFGKPVTLSCSQTLNHNVMYWYQQKSSQAPKLLFHYYDKDFNNEADTPDNFQSRRPNTSFCFLDIRSPGLGDTAMYLCATRAGGGAKETQYFGPGTRLLVL.

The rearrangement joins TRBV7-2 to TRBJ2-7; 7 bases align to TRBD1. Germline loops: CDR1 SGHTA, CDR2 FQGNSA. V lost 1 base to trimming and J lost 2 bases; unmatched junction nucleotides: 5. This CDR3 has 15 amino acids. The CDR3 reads CASSLVPGQTYEQYV. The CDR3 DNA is TGTGCCAGCAGCTTAGTCCCGGGACAGACCTACGAGCAGTACGTC.

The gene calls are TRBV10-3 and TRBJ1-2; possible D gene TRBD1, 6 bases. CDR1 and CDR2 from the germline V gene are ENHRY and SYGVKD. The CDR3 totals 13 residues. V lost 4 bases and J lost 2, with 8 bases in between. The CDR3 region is CAISADRNYGYTF. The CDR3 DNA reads TGTGCCATCAGTGCTGACAGGAACTATGGCTACACCTTC.

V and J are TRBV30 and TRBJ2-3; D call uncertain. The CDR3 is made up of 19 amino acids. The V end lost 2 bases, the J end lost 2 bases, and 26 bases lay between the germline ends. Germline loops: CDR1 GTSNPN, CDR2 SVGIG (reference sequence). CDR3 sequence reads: CAWSPRVASRPAPTDTQYF. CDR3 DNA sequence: TGTGCCTGGAGTCCCCGAGTGGCCTCTCGTCCCGCGCCCACAGATACGCAGTATTTT.

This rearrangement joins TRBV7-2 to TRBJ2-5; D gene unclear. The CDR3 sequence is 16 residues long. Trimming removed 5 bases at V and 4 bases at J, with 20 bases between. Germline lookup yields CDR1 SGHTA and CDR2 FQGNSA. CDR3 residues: CASSRGSNHVGETQYF. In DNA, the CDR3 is TGTGCCAGCAGCCGAGGATCTAACCATGTGGGAGAGACCCAGTACTTC.

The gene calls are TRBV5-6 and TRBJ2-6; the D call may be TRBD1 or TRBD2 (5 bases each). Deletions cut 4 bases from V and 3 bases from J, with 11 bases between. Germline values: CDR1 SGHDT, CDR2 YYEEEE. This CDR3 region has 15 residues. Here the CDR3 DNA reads TGTGCCAGCAGCCTCCGGGACGTTGGGGCCAACGTCCTGACTTTC. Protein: CASSLRDVGANVLTF.

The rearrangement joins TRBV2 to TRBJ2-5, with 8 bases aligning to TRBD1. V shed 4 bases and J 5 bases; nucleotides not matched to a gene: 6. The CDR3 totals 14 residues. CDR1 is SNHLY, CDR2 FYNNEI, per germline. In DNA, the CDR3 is TGTGCCAGCAGTGTCGGCAGGGGGCTGGAGACCCAGTACTTC. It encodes CASSVGRGLETQYF.

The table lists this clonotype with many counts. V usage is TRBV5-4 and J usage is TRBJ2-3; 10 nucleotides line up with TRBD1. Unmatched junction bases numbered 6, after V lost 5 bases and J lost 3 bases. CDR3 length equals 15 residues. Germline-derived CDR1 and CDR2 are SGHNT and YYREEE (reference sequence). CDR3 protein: CASSRPGQGTDTQYF. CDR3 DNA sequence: TGTGCCAGCAGTAGACCGGGACAGGGGACAGATACGCAGTATTTT.

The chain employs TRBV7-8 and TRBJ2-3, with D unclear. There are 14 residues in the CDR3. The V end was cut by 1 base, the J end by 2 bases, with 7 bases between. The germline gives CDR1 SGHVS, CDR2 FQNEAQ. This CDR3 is CASSLEQDTDTQYF. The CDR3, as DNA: TGTGCCAGCAGCTTAGAGCAGGACACAGATACGCAGTATTTT.

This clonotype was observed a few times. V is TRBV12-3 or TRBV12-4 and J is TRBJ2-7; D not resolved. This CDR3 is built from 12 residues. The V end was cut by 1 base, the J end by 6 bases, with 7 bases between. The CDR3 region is CASSLVGIEQYF. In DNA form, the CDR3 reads TGTGCCAGCAGTTTAGTGGGGATCGAGCAGTACTTC.